These T cell receptor beta chains were read from a single sample in a study of shared T cell receptors in the human thymus. Using immunoSEQ multiplex PCR, the repertoire was profiled, and TCRdb retains in-frame clones only, with some absent. Here the sample spans 550,000 to 800,000 clones, 80% to 90% being singletons. Separately, the same data were catalogued under a study of human thymus T cells.

Source material: thymocytes. The receptors were gathered from a girl less than two years old with a congenital heart defect. CDR3s include the opening cysteine and the closing phenylalanine or tryptophan. The order of the fields is clone size, J gene, CDR3 length, D gene, V gene, CDR3 protein, CDR3 DNA. D genes are given only for firm matches. The size entry is marked missing in some rows and otherwise reads once, few, many or a size class.

abundance: .; j_gene: TRBJ1-2; len: 16; d_gene: TRBD1; v_gene: TRBV2; CDR3aa: CASSTIIQGAVGGYTF; CDR3nt: TGTGCCAGCAGTACAATCATACAGGGGGCAGTGGGTGGCTACACCTTC
abundance: .; j_gene: TRBJ2-1; len: 17; d_gene: TRBD2; v_gene: TRBV7-2; CDR3aa: CASSLGTSGGLSDEQFF; CDR3nt: TGTGCCAGCAGTCTGGGGACTAGCGGGGGGTTATCGGATGAGCAGTTCTTC
abundance: once; j_gene: TRBJ1-2; len: 13; d_gene: TRBD1; v_gene: TRBV6-5; CDR3aa: CASSRDRGYGYTF; CDR3nt: TGTGCCAGCTCGCGGGACAGGGGTTATGGCTACACCTTC
abundance: .; j_gene: TRBJ1-1; len: 16; d_gene: TRBD1; v_gene: TRBV29-1; CDR3aa: CSVGYDRRGLNTEAFF; CDR3nt: TGCAGCGTTGGTTACGATCGAAGGGGGCTGAACACTGAAGCTTTCTTT
abundance: few; j_gene: TRBJ2-7; len: 15; d_gene: .; v_gene: TRBV19; CDR3aa: CASRFGNANFYEQYF; CDR3nt: TGTGCCAGTAGATTCGGGAACGCGAACTTCTACGAGCAGTACTTC
abundance: .; j_gene: TRBJ1-4; len: 15; d_gene: .; v_gene: TRBV6-5; CDR3aa: CASAITKCGNEKLFF; CDR3nt: TGTGCCAGCGCCATCACCAAGTGCGGTAATGAAAAACTGTTTTTT
abundance: .; j_gene: TRBJ2-7; len: 13; d_gene: .; v_gene: TRBV28; CDR3aa: CASSLLKTYEQYF; CDR3nt: TGTGCCAGCAGTTTATTGAAGACATACGAGCAGTACTTC
abundance: .; j_gene: TRBJ1-1; len: 12; d_gene: .; v_gene: TRBV16; CDR3aa: CASILRWTEAFF; CDR3nt: TGTGCCAGCATACTACGATGGACTGAAGCTTTCTTT
abundance: .; j_gene: TRBJ1-1; len: 16; d_gene: .; v_gene: TRBV6-5; CDR3aa: CASSYGHRASRTEAFF; CDR3nt: TGTGCCAGCAGTTACGGGCACAGGGCCTCGAGGACTGAAGCTTTCTTT
abundance: once; j_gene: TRBJ1-2; len: 17; d_gene: .; v_gene: TRBV6-4; CDR3aa: CASSPQGGPPKGDGYTF; CDR3nt: TGTGCCAGCAGCCCACAGGGCGGCCCCCCTAAGGGAGACGGCTACACCTTC
abundance: .; j_gene: TRBJ1-3; len: 16; d_gene: .; v_gene: TRBV30; CDR3aa: CAWSGRNHLSGNTIYF; CDR3nt: TGTGCCTGGAGTGGCAGGAATCATCTCTCTGGAAACACCATATATTTT
abundance: .; j_gene: TRBJ1-4; len: 15; d_gene: TRBD1; v_gene: TRBV25-1; CDR3aa: CASSDYHRGQEKLFF; CDR3nt: TGTGCCAGCAGTGATTATCACAGGGGGCAAGAAAAACTGTTTTTT
abundance: .; j_gene: TRBJ1-2; len: 14; d_gene: .; v_gene: TRBV4-3; CDR3aa: CASSQVTQNYGYTF; CDR3nt: TGCGCCAGCAGCCAAGTGACACAGAACTATGGCTACACCTTC
abundance: .; j_gene: TRBJ1-2; len: 11; d_gene: .; v_gene: TRBV5-6; CDR3aa: CASSQGYGYTF; CDR3nt: TGTGCCAGCAGTCAGGGGTATGGCTACACCTTC
abundance: .; j_gene: TRBJ2-1; len: 17; d_gene: TRBD2; v_gene: TRBV4-1; CDR3aa: CASSQDGPGGPYNEQFF; CDR3nt: TGCGCCAGCAGCCAAGATGGGCCGGGGGGGCCCTACAATGAGCAGTTCTTC
abundance: .; j_gene: TRBJ2-7; len: 11; d_gene: TRBD1; v_gene: TRBV19; CDR3aa: CSSGTAYEQYF; CDR3nt: TGTAGCTCGGGGACAGCATACGAGCAGTACTTC
abundance: .; j_gene: TRBJ1-2; len: 15; d_gene: .; v_gene: TRBV27; CDR3aa: CASSSSTGHSWGYTF; CDR3nt: .
abundance: .; j_gene: TRBJ1-1; len: 23; d_gene: .; v_gene: TRBV9; CDR3aa: CASSVEPPKERGKGNMGDTEAFF; CDR3nt: TGTGCCAGCAGCGTAGAGCCCCCAAAAGAAAGGGGGAAGGGGAACATGGGGGACACTGAAGCTTTCTTT
abundance: .; j_gene: TRBJ2-3; len: 17; d_gene: TRBD1; v_gene: TRBV5-6; CDR3aa: CASSFRDRGHGTDTQYF; CDR3nt: TGTGCCAGCAGCTTCCGGGACAGGGGGCATGGGACAGATACGCAGTATTTT
abundance: .; j_gene: TRBJ2-1; len: 15; d_gene: .; v_gene: TRBV5-1; CDR3aa: CASSLSGQLPDEQFF; CDR3nt: TGCGCCAGCAGCTTATCAGGACAGCTTCCTGATGAGCAGTTCTTC
abundance: .; j_gene: TRBJ2-3; len: 15; d_gene: TRBD2; v_gene: TRBV27; CDR3aa: CASSFSSGSTDTQYF; CDR3nt: TGTGCCAGCAGTTTTTCTAGCGGGAGCACAGATACGCAGTATTTT
abundance: .; j_gene: TRBJ1-3; len: 15; d_gene: .; v_gene: TRBV19; CDR3aa: CASSMTTASGNTIYF; CDR3nt: TGTGCCAGTAGTATGACGACAGCCTCTGGAAACACCATATATTTT
abundance: .; j_gene: TRBJ1-4; len: 19; d_gene: TRBD1; v_gene: TRBV2; CDR3aa: CASRDEPGQGSATNEKLFF; CDR3nt: TGTGCCAGCAGAGACGAACCGGGACAGGGGAGTGCAACTAATGAAAAACTGTTTTTT
abundance: .; j_gene: TRBJ2-3; len: 15; d_gene: TRBD1; v_gene: TRBV27; CDR3aa: CASSRRTGGIDTQYF; CDR3nt: TGTGCCAGCAGTCGGCGGACAGGGGGCATAGATACGCAGTATTTT
abundance: .; j_gene: TRBJ1-2; len: 17; d_gene: TRBD1; v_gene: TRBV9; CDR3aa: CASSVAIGGQGLDGYTF; CDR3nt: TGTGCCAGCAGCGTAGCTATAGGGGGACAGGGGTTAGATGGCTACACCTTC
abundance: .; j_gene: TRBJ1-1; len: 15; d_gene: TRBD1; v_gene: TRBV11-3; CDR3aa: CASSPSGQDHTEAFF; CDR3nt: TGTGCCAGCAGCCCCTCGGGACAGGACCACACTGAAGCTTTCTTT
abundance: .; j_gene: TRBJ1-6; len: 16; d_gene: TRBD1; v_gene: TRBV18; CDR3aa: CASSLRDRGKTSPLHF; CDR3nt: TGTGCCAGCTCACTCCGGGACAGGGGAAAGACTTCACCCCTCCACTTT
abundance: .; j_gene: TRBJ2-7; len: 17; d_gene: .; v_gene: TRBV4-1; CDR3aa: CASSQHLSGSCSYEQYF; CDR3nt: TGCGCCAGCAGCCAGCACCTCTCCGGGTCCTGCTCCTACGAGCAGTACTTC
abundance: .; j_gene: TRBJ2-2; len: 11; d_gene: .; v_gene: TRBV7-3; CDR3aa: CASSNGGELFF; CDR3nt: TGTGCCAGCAGCAACGGCGGGGAGCTGTTTTTT
abundance: .; j_gene: TRBJ2-3; len: 19; d_gene: TRBD2; v_gene: TRBV4-3; CDR3aa: CASSHERTSEGSSTDTQYF; CDR3nt: TGCGCCAGCAGCCACGAACGGACTAGCGAGGGATCTAGCACAGATACGCAGTATTTT